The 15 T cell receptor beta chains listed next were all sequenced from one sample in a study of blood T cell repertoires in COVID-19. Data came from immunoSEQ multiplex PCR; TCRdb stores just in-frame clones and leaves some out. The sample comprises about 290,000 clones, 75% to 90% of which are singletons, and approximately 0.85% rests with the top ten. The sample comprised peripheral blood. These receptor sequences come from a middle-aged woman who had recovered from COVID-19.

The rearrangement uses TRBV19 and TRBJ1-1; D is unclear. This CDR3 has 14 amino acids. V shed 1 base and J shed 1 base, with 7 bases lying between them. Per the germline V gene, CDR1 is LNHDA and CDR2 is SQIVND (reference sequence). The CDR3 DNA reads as TGTGCCAGTAGTATAGTATGGAGGAACACTGAAGCTTTCTTT. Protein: CASSIVWRNTEAFF.

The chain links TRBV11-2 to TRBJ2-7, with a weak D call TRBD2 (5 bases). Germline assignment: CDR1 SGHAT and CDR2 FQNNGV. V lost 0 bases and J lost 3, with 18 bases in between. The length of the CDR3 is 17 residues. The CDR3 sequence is CASSLEIVARTYYEQYF. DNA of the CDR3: TGTGCCAGCAGCTTAGAGATTGTAGCGCGAACCTACTACGAGCAGTACTTC.

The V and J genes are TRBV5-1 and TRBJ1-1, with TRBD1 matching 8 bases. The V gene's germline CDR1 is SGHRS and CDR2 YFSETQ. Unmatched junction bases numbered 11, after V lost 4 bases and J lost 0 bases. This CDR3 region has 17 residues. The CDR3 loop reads CASSLRGPNDLNTEAFF. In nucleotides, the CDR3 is TGCGCCAGCAGCCTCAGGGGGCCCAACGACCTGAACACTGAAGCTTTCTTT. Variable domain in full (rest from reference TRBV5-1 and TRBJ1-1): KAGVTQTPRYLIKTRGQQVTLSCSPISGHRSVSWYQQTPGQGLQFLFEYFSETQRNKGNFPGRFSGRQFSNSRSEMNVSTLELGDSALYLCASSLRGPNDLNTEAFFGQGTRLTVV.

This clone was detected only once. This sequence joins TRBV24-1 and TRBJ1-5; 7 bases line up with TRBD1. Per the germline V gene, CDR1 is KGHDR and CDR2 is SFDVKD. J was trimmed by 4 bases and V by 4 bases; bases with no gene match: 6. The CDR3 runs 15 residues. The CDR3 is CATSEAGTANQPQHF. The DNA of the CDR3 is TGTGCCACCAGTGAAGCCGGGACAGCGAATCAGCCCCAGCATTTT.

The CDR3 loop reads CASSPQRASGRYNEQFF. CDR3 coding DNA: TGTGCCAGCAGTCCCCAGAGGGCTAGCGGGAGATACAATGAGCAGTTCTTC. The V and J genes are TRBV6-6 and TRBJ2-1; TRBD2 matches 10 bases. V shed 5 bases and J 4 bases; nucleotides not matched to a gene: 11. The CDR3 has 17 residues. Germline CDR1 is MNHNY and CDR2 is SVGAGI (reference sequence).

The chain's CDR3 is CASSPEPQGLEQYF. DNA of the CDR3: TGCGCCAGCAGCCCCGAACCTCAGGGGCTCGAGCAGTACTTC. This chain joins TRBV5-1 and TRBJ2-7; tentatively, D is TRBD1 (6 bases). Germline assignment: CDR1 SGHRS and CDR2 YFSETQ. V lost 4 bases, J lost 6 bases, and 17 bases lay in between. The CDR3 runs 14 residues.

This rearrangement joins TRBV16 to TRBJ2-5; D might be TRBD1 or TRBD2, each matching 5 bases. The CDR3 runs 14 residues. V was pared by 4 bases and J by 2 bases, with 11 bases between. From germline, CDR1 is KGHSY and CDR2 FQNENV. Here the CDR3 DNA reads TGTGCCAGCAGCCCATCGGGGCCTCAAGAGACCCAGTACTTC. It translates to CASSPSGPQETQYF.

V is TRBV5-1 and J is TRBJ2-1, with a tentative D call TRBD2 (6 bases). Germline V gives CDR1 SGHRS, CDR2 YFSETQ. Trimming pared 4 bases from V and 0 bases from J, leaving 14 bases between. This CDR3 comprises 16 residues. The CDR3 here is CASSRSGGSSYNEQFF. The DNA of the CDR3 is TGCGCCAGCAGCCGTAGCGGAGGGAGCTCCTACAATGAGCAGTTCTTC.

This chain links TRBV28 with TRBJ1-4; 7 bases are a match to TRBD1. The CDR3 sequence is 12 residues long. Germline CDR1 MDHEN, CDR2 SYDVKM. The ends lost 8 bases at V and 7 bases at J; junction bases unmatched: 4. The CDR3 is CASQGVAEKLFF. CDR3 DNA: TGTGCCAGCCAGGGGGTCGCTGAAAAACTGTTTTTT.

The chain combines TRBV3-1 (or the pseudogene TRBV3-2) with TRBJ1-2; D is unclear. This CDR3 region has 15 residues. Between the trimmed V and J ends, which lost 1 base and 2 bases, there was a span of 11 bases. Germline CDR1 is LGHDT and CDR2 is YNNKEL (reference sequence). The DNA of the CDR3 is TGTGCCAGCAGCCAAGGTCGTCAGGTAAACTATGGCTACACCTTC. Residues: CASSQGRQVNYGYTF.

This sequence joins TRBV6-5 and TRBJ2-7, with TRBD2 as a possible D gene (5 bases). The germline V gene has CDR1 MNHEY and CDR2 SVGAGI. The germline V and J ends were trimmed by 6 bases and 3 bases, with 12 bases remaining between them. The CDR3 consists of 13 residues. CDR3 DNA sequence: TGTGCCAGCAGCTTCGGACTCGGCTACGAGCAGTACTTC. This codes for CASSFGLGYEQYF.

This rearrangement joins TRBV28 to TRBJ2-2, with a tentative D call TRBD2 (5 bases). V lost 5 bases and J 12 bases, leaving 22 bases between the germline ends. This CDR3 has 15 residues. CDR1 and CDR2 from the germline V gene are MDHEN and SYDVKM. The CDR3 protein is CASSTGGLAERKLFF. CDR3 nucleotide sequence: TGTGCCAGCAGTACGGGCGGGTTGGCCGAGAGGAAGCTGTTTTTT.

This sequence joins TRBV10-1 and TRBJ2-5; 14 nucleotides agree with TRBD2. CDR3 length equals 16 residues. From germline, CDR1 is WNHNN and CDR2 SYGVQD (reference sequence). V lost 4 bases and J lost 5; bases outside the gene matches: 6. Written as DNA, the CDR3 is TGCGCCAGCAGTGCAGCGGGACTAGCGGGAGAGGAGACCCAGTACTTC. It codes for CASSAAGLAGEETQYF.

This CDR3 is CAITGGESGANVLTF. CDR3 in DNA: TGTGCCATCACGGGAGGCGAGTCTGGGGCCAACGTCCTGACTTTC. This chain joins TRBV10-3 and TRBJ2-6; 7 bases fit TRBD2. With V trimmed by 7 bases and J by 1 base, 4 bases remained unmatched. Germline V CDR1 and CDR2: ENHRY, SYGVKD. The CDR3 sequence is 15 residues long.

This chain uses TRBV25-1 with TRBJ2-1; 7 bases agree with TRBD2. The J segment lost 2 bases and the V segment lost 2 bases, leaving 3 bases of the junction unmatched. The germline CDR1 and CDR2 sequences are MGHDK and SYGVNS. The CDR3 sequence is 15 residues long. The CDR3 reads CASSETSEAYNEQFF. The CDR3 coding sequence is TGTGCCAGCAGTGAAACTAGCGAGGCCTACAATGAGCAGTTCTTC.